This entry lists 9 T cell receptor beta chains sequenced from one sample in a study of shared clonotypes between healthy human individuals. Naive CD8 cells, CD45RO-negative and positively selected for CCR7, excluded terminally differentiated effector memory CD45RA+ cells. Clones were sequenced by immunoSEQ multiplex PCR, and TCRdb holds only the in-frame ones, with some missing. This repertoire shows 600,000 or so clones, 85% to 95% found once; its top ten account for 0.11%. Sequencing input: naive CD8+ T cells sorted from blood. These receptors were collected from a woman aged 25 to 39 in good health.

This chain uses TRBV27 with TRBJ2-7; D gene unclear. Germline loops: CDR1 MNHEY, CDR2 SMNVEV (reference sequence). V shed 4 bases and J shed 0 bases, with 13 bases lying between them. This CDR3 comprises 15 residues. The CDR3 loop reads CASSYGDPISYEQYF. The CDR3 nucleotides read TGTGCCAGCAGTTATGGAGACCCGATCTCCTACGAGCAGTACTTC.

The chain employs TRBV27 and TRBJ1-5; 7 bases are a match to TRBD1. The CDR3 length is 13 residues. The junction had 5 bases not matched to a gene; V was cut back by 6 bases and J by 6 bases. Germline V gene lookup returns CDR1 MNHEY and CDR2 SMNVEV (reference sequence). The CDR3 spells CASSPTGRQPQHF. In nucleotides, the CDR3 is TGTGCCAGCAGCCCGACAGGGCGTCAGCCCCAGCATTTT.

Points on this clone: Its ends do not fully match the called genes, so a read error is possible. The V and J genes are TRBV5-6 and TRBJ1-1; D not resolved. The CDR3 is 13 amino acids. CDR1 is SGHDT and CDR2 is YYEEEE in the germline V gene. The CDR3 nucleotides read TGTGCCAGCAGTTCTAGTAATGGTGGACCACGGAAATTT. This sequence encodes CASSSSNGGPRKF.

The V and J genes are TRBV11-2 and TRBJ2-3; TRBD2 aligns across 10 bases. Germline lookup yields CDR1 SGHAT and CDR2 FQNNGV. Unmatched junction bases numbered 5, after V lost 5 bases and J lost 0 bases. The CDR3 sequence is 16 residues long. The CDR3 is CASSLGLAVSTDTQYF. The CDR3 DNA reads TGTGCCAGCAGCCTCGGACTAGCGGTTAGCACAGATACGCAGTATTTT.

The chain combines TRBV15 with TRBJ2-7; the match to TRBD2 covers 8 bases. CDR3 length: 15 residues. Looked up from germline, CDR1 is LNHNV and CDR2 is YYDKDF (reference sequence). V was clipped by 5 bases and J by 6 bases; unmatched bases: 12. The CDR3 DNA is TGTGCCACCAGCTTACCGGGACTAGAGACTTTCGAGCAGTACTTC. Translating it yields CATSLPGLETFEQYF.

The J gene is TRBJ1-4, the V gene TRBV5-1; tentatively, D is TRBD1 (6 bases). The germline V gene has CDR1 SGHRS and CDR2 YFSETQ. V was trimmed by 5 bases and J by 5 bases, leaving 16 bases between them. The CDR3 is made up of 15 amino acids. The CDR3 bases are TGCGCCAGCAGTAACAGGGATTCTCTGAATGAAAAACTGTTTTTT. It encodes CASSNRDSLNEKLFF.

The chain combines TRBV27 with TRBJ1-2; D might be TRBD1 (5 bases). CDR3 length equals 14 residues. The germline CDR1 and CDR2 sequences are MNHEY and SMNVEV (reference sequence). V lost 4 bases, J lost 4 bases, and 13 bases lay in between. DNA of the CDR3: TGTGCCAGCAGTTCCAAAAACCAGGGCTATGGCTACACCTTC. Its translation: CASSSKNQGYGYTF.

The chain recombines TRBV29-1 with TRBJ2-7; no clear D. The length of the CDR3 is 14 residues. The V gene lost 3 bases and the J gene lost 2 bases, with 14 bases spanning the gap. CDR1 and CDR2 from the germline V gene are SQVTM and ANQGSEA. In nucleotides, the CDR3 is TGCAGCGTTGATAACCAAGAGTTACCCTACGAGCAGTACTTC. This gives the protein CSVDNQELPYEQYF.

The CDR3 sequence: CASSLDPADTEAFF. DNA of the CDR3: TGTGCCAGCAGCTTAGATCCGGCAGACACTGAAGCTTTCTTT. V gene TRBV11-2 combines with J gene TRBJ1-1; D ambiguous. V was trimmed by 0 bases and J by 3 bases, leaving 8 bases between them. The CDR3 spans 14 residues. Germline lookup yields CDR1 SGHAT and CDR2 FQNNGV. Together with reference TRBV11-2 and TRBJ1-1, the CDR3 gives the full variable domain: EAGVAQSPRYKIIEKRQSVAFWCNPISGHATLYWYQQILGQGPKLLIQFQNNGVVDDSQLPKDRFSAERLKGVDSTLKIQPAKLEDSAVYLCASSLDPADTEAFFGQGTRLTVV.